Each of the 25 T cell receptor beta chains below was sequenced from the same sample in a study of T cell responses to AZD1222 COVID-19 vaccine. This table comes from immunoSEQ multiplex PCR, and its TCRdb copy is limited to in-frame clones, with some not included. The sample has 70,000 or so clones; less than 85% are singletons. The sequencing here drew on peripheral blood, taken on day 0 of MenACWY control vaccination. The receptors derive from an adult in good health.

The chain has TRBV9 and TRBJ1-6, with 7 bases that match TRBD1. The CDR3 extends over 14 amino acids. Germline V lookup: CDR1 SGDLS, CDR2 YYNGEE. V dropped 3 bases and J dropped 10; count of bases not matched to a gene: 7. CDR3 region: CASSARDSGSPLHF. CDR3 nucleotides: TGTGCCAGCAGCGCTCGGGACAGCGGGTCACCCCTCCACTTT.

J is TRBJ2-2 and V is TRBV27; no clear D gene. Per germline, CDR1 MNHEY and CDR2 SMNVEV (reference sequence). Between the trimmed V and J ends, which lost 5 bases and 1 base, there was a span of 11 bases. The CDR3 is made up of 15 amino acids. The CDR3 nucleotides read TGTGCCAGCAGTCGGGTCCTCAGGAACACCGGGGAGCTGTTTTTT. The encoded protein is CASSRVLRNTGELFF.

This chain connects TRBV18 to TRBJ2-1; TRBD2 agrees at 14 bases. Germline V gene lookup returns CDR1 KGHSH and CDR2 LQKENI. The CDR3 contains 16 residues. V lost 3 bases and J lost 9; bases outside the gene matches: 7. For the CDR3, the DNA is TGTGCCAGCTCACCGCGACTAGCGGGAGGGCCAGGTGAGCAGTTCTTC. Residues: CASSPRLAGGPGEQFF.

The CDR3 DNA reads as TGTGCCAGCAGCGGGACAGGGTACGAGCAGTACTTC. It translates to CASSGTGYEQYF. The chain uses TRBV7-9 and TRBJ2-7, with 9 bases fitting TRBD1. This CDR3 is 12 amino acids long. CDR1 is SEHNR, CDR2 FQNEAQ, per germline (reference sequence). With 5 bases clipped from V and 4 bases from J, the junction kept 0 bases outside the gene matches.

This chain connects TRBV5-1 to TRBJ2-1; TRBD2 matches at 7 bases. Unmatched junction bases numbered 5, after V lost 1 base and J lost 1 base. This CDR3 spans 16 amino acids. The germline V gene encodes CDR1 SGHRS and CDR2 YFSETQ. The CDR3, as DNA: TGCGCCAGCAGCTTGAGCGGGGTTGGGTCCTACAATGAGCAGTTCTTC. Amino acids: CASSLSGVGSYNEQFF.

The chain has TRBV5-4 and TRBJ1-2; the D is unclear. This CDR3 has 15 amino acids. With 1 base removed from V and 2 bases from J, the gap between germline ends came to 12 bases. Germline CDR1 SGHNT, CDR2 YYREEE (reference sequence). CDR3 amino acids: CASSLMGGTNYGYTF. CDR3 bases: TGTGCCAGCAGCTTGATGGGCGGCACCAACTATGGCTACACCTTC.

The gene calls are TRBV3-1 (or the pseudogene TRBV3-2) and TRBJ2-5, with D unclear. V dropped 4 bases and J dropped 2 bases, with 8 bases sitting between them. The germline V gene has CDR1 LGHDT and CDR2 YNNKEL (reference sequence). The CDR3 extends over 13 amino acids. CDR3 sequence reads: CASSLDWQETQYF. The CDR3 nucleotides read TGTGCCAGCAGCCTCGACTGGCAAGAGACCCAGTACTTC.

The gene calls are TRBV5-4 and TRBJ2-6; 10 nucleotides line up with TRBD1. This CDR3 is built from 17 residues. The V gene end was trimmed by 6 bases and the J gene end by 0 bases; junction bases not matched to a gene: 6. Germline CDR1 SGHNT, CDR2 YYREEE (reference sequence). The CDR3 reads CASKRTGGVSGANVLTF. CDR3 DNA sequence: TGTGCCAGCAAGAGGACAGGGGGTGTCTCTGGGGCCAACGTCCTGACTTTC.

J is TRBJ1-1 and V is TRBV4-3, with D unclear. The ends were cut back, 0 bases at V and 1 base at J, with 3 bases in the middle. CDR1 and CDR2 (germline): LGHNA, YSLEER. This CDR3 contains 13 residues. CDR3 in DNA: TGCGCCAGCAGCCAAGATGCGAACACTGAAGCTTTCTTT. Translating gives CASSQDANTEAFF.

The chain uses TRBV13 and TRBJ1-4, with D possibly being TRBD1 (6 bases). V lost 4 bases and J lost 8, with 11 bases in between. Germline V gene lookup returns CDR1 PRHDT and CDR2 FYEKMQ (reference sequence). The CDR3 is 13 residues long. Written as DNA, the CDR3 is TGTGCCAGCAGCTCCACAGGGAAAGAAAAACTGTTTTTT. Translating it yields CASSSTGKEKLFF.

The rearrangement links TRBV7-6 to TRBJ1-5; perhaps TRBD1 as D (6 bases). Trimming removed 4 bases at V and 4 bases at J, with 17 bases between. From germline, CDR1 is SGHVS and CDR2 FNYEAQ. This CDR3 comprises 16 residues. The CDR3 DNA follows: TGTGCCAGCAGCTCCCTCGAGGGGGTCAGTAATCAGCCCCAGCATTTT. Encoded protein: CASSSLEGVSNQPQHF.

This sequence joins TRBV6-5 and TRBJ1-2; 7 bases are shared with TRBD1. Germline loops: CDR1 MNHEY, CDR2 SVGAGI. The CDR3 is 14 residues long. Losses at the gene ends were 5 bases for V and 6 bases for J; bases not matched to a gene: 9. The CDR3 nucleotides read TGTGCCAGCAGTAGGACAGGCCTTATGGATGGCTACACCTTC. It is translated as CASSRTGLMDGYTF.

V and J are TRBV6-5 and TRBJ1-3, with 8 positions matching TRBD1. After removal of 8 bases from V and 0 bases from J, the junction contained 3 bases not matched to a gene. The CDR3 has 14 residues. Germline V gene lookup returns CDR1 MNHEY and CDR2 SVGAGI. This CDR3 is CASGTGGSGNTIYF. CDR3 DNA sequence: TGTGCCAGCGGAACAGGGGGCTCTGGAAACACCATATATTTT.

The chain joins TRBV7-8 to TRBJ2-2; D is unresolved. The germline gives CDR1 SGHVS, CDR2 FQNEAQ. The CDR3 runs 15 residues. V lost 5 bases to trimming and J lost 3 bases, with 13 bases between them. The DNA for the CDR3 is TGTGCCAGCAGCCCCCGTGACTCCGACACCGGGGAGCTGTTTTTT. Protein product: CASSPRDSDTGELFF. Based on the CDR3 plus reference TRBV7-8 and TRBJ2-2, the full variable domain is GAGVSQSPRYKVAKRGQDVALRCDPISGHVSLFWYQQALGQGPEFLTYFQNEAQLDKSGLPSDRFFAERPEGSVSTLKIQRTQQEDSAVYLCASSPRDSDTGELFFGEGSRLTVL.

This clone appeared once. The gene calls are TRBV9 and TRBJ1-2, with D perhaps TRBD1 (6 bases). Germline-derived CDR1 and CDR2 are SGDLS and YYNGEE. This CDR3 has 14 residues. V dropped 4 bases and J dropped 3 bases, with 13 bases sitting between them. CDR3 sequence reads: CASSFQGGDYGYTF. The CDR3, as DNA: TGTGCCAGCAGCTTCCAAGGGGGGGACTATGGCTACACCTTC.

The V gene is TRBV11-2, the J gene TRBJ2-7, with D perhaps matching TRBD1 (6 bases). Trimming cost V 5 bases and J 1 base, with 9 bases left between them. The CDR3 spans 13 residues. CDR1 is SGHAT, CDR2 FQNNGV, per germline. The CDR3 DNA reads TGTGCCAGCAGCCCGGGGACATCCTACGAGCAGTACTTC. Residues: CASSPGTSYEQYF.

J is TRBJ1-2 and V is TRBV4-1, with no clear D. There are 16 residues in the CDR3. Germline V gives CDR1 MGHRA, CDR2 YSYEKL. V lost 0 bases and J lost 0, with 11 bases in between. The CDR3 DNA is TGCGCCAGCAGCCAAGATAGGGCAGCCGCTAACTATGGCTACACCTTC. Protein sequence: CASSQDRAAANYGYTF.

CDR3 coding DNA: TGCGCCAGCAGCCAGGAGAGTGGGTACCACAATGAGCAGTTCTTC. Its protein is CASSQESGYHNEQFF. This chain connects TRBV4-3 to TRBJ2-1; D is undetermined. The CDR3 contains 15 residues. V was cut by 3 bases and J by 5 bases, with 14 bases left in between. In germline, CDR1 is LGHNA, CDR2 YSLEER.

This clone has just one count. CDR3 in amino acids: CASSPSPGTGVNQPQHF. For the CDR3, the DNA is TGTGCCAGCAGCCCAAGTCCCGGGACCGGAGTCAATCAGCCCCAGCATTTT. The chain combines TRBV6-2 or TRBV6-3 with TRBJ1-5; tentatively, D is TRBD1 (5 bases). CDR1 and CDR2 (germline): MNHEY, SVGEGT. The V and J ends lost 6 bases and 3 bases respectively, with 21 bases between them. The CDR3 spans 17 residues.

The chain combines TRBV7-9 with TRBJ2-7; TRBD1 agrees at 7 bases. V lost 4 bases, J lost 4 bases, and 7 bases stayed unmatched. CDR1 SEHNR and CDR2 FQNEAQ come from the germline V gene (reference sequence). The length of the CDR3 is 14 residues. CDR3: CASSSGQSTYEQYF. The CDR3 region has the DNA TGTGCCAGCAGCTCGGGACAGTCGACTTACGAGCAGTACTTC.

The chain employs TRBV5-5 and TRBJ1-6; TRBD1 is a possible D gene (6 bases). The CDR3 has 14 residues. V was trimmed by 1 base and J by 6 bases, leaving 8 bases between them. CDR1 and CDR2 from the germline V gene are SGHKS and YYEKEE (reference sequence). The CDR3 DNA is TGTGCCAGCAGCTTGTGGGGGGCTAATTCACCCCTCCACTTT. Protein sequence: CASSLWGANSPLHF.

This chain joins TRBV6-1 and TRBJ1-5; TRBD1 matches 12 bases. CDR3 size: 15 residues. Trimming at V came to 3 bases and at J to 6 bases, leaving 3 bases not matched to a gene. CDR1 MNHNS and CDR2 SASEGT come from the germline V gene. In DNA, the CDR3 is TGTGCCAGCAGTGAGGGACAGGGGGCGGCTCAGCCCCAGCATTTT. This encodes CASSEGQGAAQPQHF.

The rearrangement uses TRBV4-3 and TRBJ2-1, with a tentative D call TRBD2 (5 bases). Germline V lookup: CDR1 LGHNA, CDR2 YSLEER. CDR3 length: 17 amino acids. Trimming took off 0 bases at V and 0 bases at J, with 12 bases between the two ends. The CDR3 spells CASSQDMSGSSYNEQFF. CDR3 bases: TGCGCCAGCAGCCAAGATATGTCGGGGAGCTCCTACAATGAGCAGTTCTTC.

The CDR3 sequence: CASSEGMDSVTYEQYF. In DNA form, the CDR3 reads TGTGCCAGCAGTGAAGGTATGGACAGCGTAACCTACGAGCAGTACTTC. The chain uses TRBV25-1 and TRBJ2-7, with D tentatively TRBD1 (6 bases). This CDR3 spans 16 amino acids. V was cut by 2 bases and J by 2 bases, with 16 bases left in between. The germline V gene encodes CDR1 MGHDK and CDR2 SYGVNS.

The chain has TRBV11-2 and TRBJ1-2; D may be TRBD1 (5 bases). Trimming pared 5 bases from V and 3 bases from J, leaving 13 bases between. The CDR3 extends over 14 amino acids. CDR1 and CDR2 (germline): SGHAT, FQNNGV. DNA for the CDR3: TGTGCCAGCAGCCCGAGCCAGGGATACTATGGCTACACCTTC. It yields the protein CASSPSQGYYGYTF.